This record covers a single T cell receptor (beta chain). Antigen: not known. Sequencing used immunoSEQ multiplex PCR; TCRdb keeps in-frame clones, though not all of them. In the table there are around 70,000 clones, 85% of which are singletons. CDR3 length: 16 residues. V was cut by 8 bases and J by 1 base, with 20 bases left in between. Germline V gives CDR1 SNHLY, CDR2 FYNNEI. The data belong to a study of T cell responses to AZD1222 COVID-19 vaccine. Points from the study as a whole: Unmutated regions of variants are reportedly targeted by nearly half of spike-specific TCRs.

The chain joins TRBV2 to TRBJ1-1; possible D gene TRBD1, 6 bases. Material: peripheral blood, obtained on day 0 of AZD1222 vaccination. The receptor comes from an adult in good health. The CDR3 coding sequence is TGTGCCAGCCGATCGGACAGCATGGTGGCGAACACTGAAGCTTTCTTT. Protein product: CASRSDSMVANTEAFF.